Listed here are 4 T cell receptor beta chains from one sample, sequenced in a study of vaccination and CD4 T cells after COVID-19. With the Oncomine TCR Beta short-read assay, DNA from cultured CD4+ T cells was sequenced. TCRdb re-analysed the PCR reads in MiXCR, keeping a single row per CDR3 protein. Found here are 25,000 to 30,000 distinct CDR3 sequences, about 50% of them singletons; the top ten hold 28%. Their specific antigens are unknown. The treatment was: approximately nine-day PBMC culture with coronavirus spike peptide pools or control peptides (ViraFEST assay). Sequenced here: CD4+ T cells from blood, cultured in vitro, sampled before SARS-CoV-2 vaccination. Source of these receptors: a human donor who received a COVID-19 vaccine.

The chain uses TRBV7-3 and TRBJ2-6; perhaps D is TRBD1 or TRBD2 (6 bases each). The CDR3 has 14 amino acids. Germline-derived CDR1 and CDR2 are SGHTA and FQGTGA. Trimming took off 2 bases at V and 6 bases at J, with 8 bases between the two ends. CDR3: CASSLGGQANVLTF. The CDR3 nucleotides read TGTGCCAGCAGCTTAGGGGGGCAGGCCAACGTCCTGACTTTC.

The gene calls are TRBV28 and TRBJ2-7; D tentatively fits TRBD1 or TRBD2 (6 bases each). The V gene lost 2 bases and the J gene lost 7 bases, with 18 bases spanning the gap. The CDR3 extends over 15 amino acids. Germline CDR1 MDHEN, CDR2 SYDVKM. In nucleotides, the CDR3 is TGTGCCAGCAGTTTAGGGGGGCCCCTCAAATGGGAGCAGTACTTC. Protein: CASSLGGPLKWEQYF.

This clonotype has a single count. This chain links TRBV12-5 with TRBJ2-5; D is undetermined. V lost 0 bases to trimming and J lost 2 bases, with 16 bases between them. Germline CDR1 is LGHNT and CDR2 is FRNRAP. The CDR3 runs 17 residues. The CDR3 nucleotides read TGTGCTAGTGGTTTGGTGTACGAGGCTTCGATACAAGAGACCCAGTACTTC. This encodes CASGLVYEASIQETQYF.

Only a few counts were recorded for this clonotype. The chain's CDR3 is CASSETGEGEAFF. In nucleotides, the CDR3 is TGCGCCAGCAGTGAGACAGGGGAAGGTGAAGCTTTCTTT. The gene calls are TRBV10-1 and TRBJ1-1; 7 positions match TRBD1. V was pared by 2 bases and J by 7 bases, with 4 bases of the junction left unmatched. CDR1 and CDR2 (germline): WNHNN, SYGVQD (reference sequence). CDR3 size: 13 residues.